These 18 T cell receptor beta chains originate from one sample sequenced in a study of cytomegalovirus exposure and HLA in healthy donors. Use of 60 Vbeta and 13 Jbeta primers characterized the PCR. The table came from immunoSEQ multiplex PCR; TCRdb's copy has only in-frame clones and leaves some out. The sample shows roughly 150,000 clones, 80% to 90% of them seen only once. The sequenced material came from PBMCs. These receptors were obtained from a male donor in good health and CMV-seronegative.

J is TRBJ2-3 and V is TRBV27; D gene ambiguous. Deletions cut 5 bases from V and 0 bases from J, with 6 bases between. The CDR3 spans 13 residues. Germline CDR1 is MNHEY and CDR2 is SMNVEV (reference sequence). The CDR3 is CASSNYSTDTQYF. CDR3 DNA: TGTGCCAGCAGTAACTATAGCACAGATACGCAGTATTTT.

This chain joins TRBV4-1 and TRBJ2-7; TRBD2 agrees at 9 bases. The CDR3 sequence is 16 residues long. V dropped 2 bases and J dropped 0; count of bases not matched to a gene: 5. Germline V gene data show CDR1 as MGHRA and CDR2 as YSYEKL. This CDR3 reads CASSQSSGELSYEQYF. Written as DNA, the CDR3 is TGCGCCAGCAGCCAATCTAGCGGGGAACTCTCCTACGAGCAGTACTTC.

V gene TRBV6-6 combines with J gene TRBJ2-7, with 11 bases lining up with TRBD1. This CDR3 has 16 amino acids. Losses at the gene ends were 8 bases for V and 7 bases for J; bases not matched to a gene: 16. Germline V gene lookup returns CDR1 MNHNY and CDR2 SVGAGI (reference sequence). In DNA, the CDR3 is TGTGCCAGCTCGCGTAGGGGAGTGGACAGGGGGCAAGAGCAGTACTTC. This sequence encodes CASSRRGVDRGQEQYF.

The V call is TRBV11-3, the J call TRBJ2-1; D is uncertain. Germline V lookup: CDR1 SGHNT, CDR2 YENEEA. Trimming took off 0 bases at V and 10 bases at J, with 13 bases between the two ends. CDR3 length: 14 residues. The CDR3 DNA follows: TGTGCCAGCAGCTTAGAGGCTGGGTCGCGGGAGCAGTTCTTC. As protein: CASSLEAGSREQFF.

The chain links TRBV5-4 to TRBJ2-2, with TRBD2 identical over 14 bases. This CDR3 spans 18 amino acids. V trimming: 4 bases; J trimming: 1 base; junction bases outside the gene matches: 6. Germline V gene lookup returns CDR1 SGHNT and CDR2 YYREEE (reference sequence). CDR3 loop: CASSPGLAGALNTGELFF. The CDR3 DNA follows: TGTGCCAGCAGCCCGGGACTAGCGGGGGCCTTGAACACCGGGGAGCTGTTTTTT.

This CDR3 is CASSLQGGEQYF. CDR3 coding DNA: TGTGCCAGCAGCCTCCAGGGCGGCGAGCAGTACTTC. The rearrangement links TRBV7-6 to TRBJ2-7, with a weak D call TRBD1 (5 bases). The CDR3 extends over 12 amino acids. The V gene lost 5 bases and the J gene lost 6 bases, with 11 bases spanning the gap. In germline, CDR1 is SGHVS, CDR2 FNYEAQ.

The V gene is TRBV27, the J gene TRBJ1-5; D not resolved. Trimming shortened V by 3 bases and J by 1 base, and 7 bases separated the two germline ends. This CDR3 spans 14 amino acids. Germline V gene data show CDR1 as MNHEY and CDR2 as SMNVEV (reference sequence). CDR3 nucleotide sequence: TGTGCCAGCAGTTTGACCAGGAGCAATCAGCCCCAGCATTTT. It codes for CASSLTRSNQPQHF.

The V gene is TRBV19, the J gene TRBJ1-4; D is ambiguous. V was trimmed by 6 bases and J by 3 bases, leaving 11 bases between them. CDR1 is LNHDA, CDR2 SQIVND, per germline (reference sequence). This CDR3 is 14 amino acids long. CDR3: CASRPLASNEKLFF. The CDR3 DNA reads TGTGCCAGTAGGCCGCTAGCTTCTAATGAAAAACTGTTTTTT.

The V gene is TRBV6-1, the J gene TRBJ2-2; 7 bases match TRBD1. This CDR3 spans 15 amino acids. Germline V gives CDR1 MNHNS, CDR2 SASEGT. The junction had 5 bases not matched to a gene; V was cut back by 4 bases and J by 3 bases. The CDR3 loop reads CASSARQGDTGELFF. CDR3 sequence (DNA): TGTGCCAGCAGTGCTCGACAGGGAGACACCGGGGAGCTGTTTTTT.

J is TRBJ1-2 and V is TRBV4-3; possibly TRBD1 for D (6 bases). Trimming left V 0 bases short and J 8 bases short, with 13 bases between. Germline lookup yields CDR1 LGHNA and CDR2 YSLEER. The CDR3 contains 14 residues. CDR3 loop: CASSQDPRGGGYTF. The CDR3 nucleotides read TGCGCCAGCAGCCAAGATCCGAGGGGGGGAGGCTACACCTTC.

The rearrangement links TRBV7-2 to TRBJ2-3; 9 positions match TRBD1. Looked up from germline, CDR1 is SGHTA and CDR2 is FQGNSA. V lost 2 bases to trimming and J lost 3 bases; unmatched junction nucleotides: 3. This CDR3 region has 15 residues. CDR3 protein: CASSLTGQGTDTQYF. For the CDR3, the DNA is TGTGCCAGCAGCTTAACGGGACAGGGAACAGATACGCAGTATTTT.

The CDR3 sequence is CASSSGVGGQPQYF. The CDR3 coding sequence is TGCGCCAGCAGCTCCGGGGTAGGGGGCCAACCGCAGTACTTC. The genes are TRBV5-1 and TRBJ2-7; 7 bases agree with TRBD1. Germline CDR1 SGHRS, CDR2 YFSETQ. V lost 3 bases to trimming and J lost 9 bases; unmatched junction nucleotides: 12. The CDR3 is made up of 14 amino acids.

The chain couples TRBV5-4 to TRBJ2-7, with 10 nucleotides matching TRBD1. Germline V gene sequence: CDR1 SGHNT, CDR2 YYREEE (reference sequence). The V segment lost 2 bases and the J segment 6 bases; nucleotides outside the gene matches: 5. The CDR3 sequence is 14 residues long. This chain's CDR3 is CASSFEDRGAEQYF. CDR3 bases: TGTGCCAGCAGCTTCGAGGACAGGGGGGCCGAGCAGTACTTC. The variable domain in full, with the rest retrieved from reference TRBV5-4 and TRBJ2-7, is ETGVTQSPTHLIKTRGQQVTLRCSSQSGHNTVSWYQQALGQGPQFIFQYYREEENGRGNFPPRFSGLQFPNYSSELNVNALELDDSALYLCASSFEDRGAEQYFGPGTRLTVT.

This clone was detected only a few times. This chain links TRBV19 with TRBJ1-1; no firm D call. The length of the CDR3 is 14 residues. V was clipped by 7 bases and J by 0 bases, with 12 bases between them. Germline CDR1 LNHDA, CDR2 SQIVND (reference sequence). CDR3 nucleotide sequence: TGTGCCAGTAACAAACAGCCGATGAACACTGAAGCTTTCTTT. Encoded protein: CASNKQPMNTEAFF.

The chain has TRBV29-1 and TRBJ2-3, with D hard to call. The germline V and J ends were trimmed by 3 bases and 2 bases, with 9 bases remaining between them. This CDR3 is 13 amino acids long. The germline CDR1 and CDR2 sequences are SQVTM and ANQGSEA. The CDR3 coding sequence is TGCAGCGTTGATCGGGTAAACACAGATACGCAGTATTTT. Protein: CSVDRVNTDTQYF.

The J gene is TRBJ1-1, the V gene TRBV19, with D tentatively TRBD1 (5 bases). The V and J ends lost 5 bases and 2 bases respectively, with 9 bases between them. From germline, CDR1 is LNHDA and CDR2 SQIVND (reference sequence). The CDR3 loop spans 13 amino acids. CDR3 sequence: CASSLQGNTEAFF. CDR3 in DNA: TGTGCCAGTAGTCTTCAGGGAAACACTGAAGCTTTCTTT.

This chain links TRBV6-5 with TRBJ2-7; TRBD1 agrees at 11 bases. Trimming removed 6 bases from V and 3 bases from J; junction bases left unmatched: 4. The CDR3 runs to 14 residues. Germline V lookup: CDR1 MNHEY, CDR2 SVGAGI. The CDR3 DNA reads TGTGCCAGCAGGCGGGACAGGGGGTTCTACGAGCAGTACTTC. The encoded protein is CASRRDRGFYEQYF.

The chain carries TRBV10-3 and TRBJ2-3; no clear D gene. CDR3 length: 11 amino acids. CDR1 and CDR2 (germline): ENHRY, SYGVKD. Trimming removed 3 bases at V and 6 bases at J, with 4 bases between. The CDR3 region has the DNA TGTGCCATCAGTGATCGGGATACGCAGTATTTT. It translates to CAISDRDTQYF.